This T cell receptor beta chain was sequenced during a study of shared clonotypes between healthy human individuals. Germline values: CDR1 MNHEY, CDR2 SMNVEV (reference sequence). The CDR3 totals 15 residues. V lost 2 bases, J lost 1 base, and 4 bases stayed unmatched. For this clone: Its antigen is unidentified.

The repertoire was sequenced with immunoSEQ multiplex PCR; TCRdb's copy has only in-frame clones and lacks some. The data show about 680,000 clones, with under 95% seen just once and roughly 22% held by the top ten. Positive CCR7 selection of CD45RO-negative cells yielded the naive CD8 cells, and terminally differentiated effector memory CD45RA+ cells were excluded. Study results and limitations: Non-shared clonotypes showed lower generation probabilities than clonotypes common to all four donors.

The rearrangement uses TRBV27 and TRBJ1-1, with 7 positions matching TRBD1. Material for sequencing was naive CD8+ T cells sorted from blood. The sequence came from a man aged 25-45 years in good health. The CDR3 is CASSLDRAANTEAFF. The CDR3 nucleotides read TGTGCCAGCAGTTTAGACAGGGCTGCGAACACTGAAGCTTTCTTT.